A selection of T cell receptor beta chains follows, all from one sample in a study of blood T cell repertoires in COVID-19. The assay was immunoSEQ multiplex PCR, and TCRdb's table has in-frame clones only and misses some. This table has under 300,000 clones, around four fifths appearing once. Sequenced sample: peripheral blood. Source of these receptors: a man aged 55 to 70 who had recovered from COVID-19. Each CDR3 is given with its conserved first and last residue. D genes are given only for firm matches. Size is stated for part of the rows, as once, few or many counts, or as a class when the clone is expanded.

d_call: NA
j_call: TRBJ2-4
v_call: TRBV19
clone_size: NA
cdr3_aa: CASSIGTENIQYF
cdr3_nt: TGTGCCAGTAGTATAGGGACAGAAAACATTCAGTACTTC

d_call: NA
j_call: TRBJ2-7
v_call: TRBV5-5
clone_size: NA
cdr3_aa: CASSREGDRAPYEQYF
cdr3_nt: TGTGCCAGCAGCCGGGAGGGCGACAGGGCACCCTACGAGCAGTACTTC

d_call: TRBD2
j_call: TRBJ2-5
v_call: TRBV15
clone_size: NA
cdr3_aa: CATSRPTSGWQETQYF
cdr3_nt: TGTGCCACCAGCAGGCCGACTAGCGGGTGGCAGGAGACCCAGTACTTC

d_call: NA
j_call: TRBJ2-1
v_call: TRBV30
clone_size: NA
cdr3_aa: CAWSARRSGYHNEQFF
cdr3_nt: TGTGCCTGGAGTGCCCGACGGAGCGGGTACCACAATGAGCAGTTCTTC

d_call: NA
j_call: TRBJ1-2
v_call: TRBV2
clone_size: NA
cdr3_aa: CASSVSGSNGYTF
cdr3_nt: TGTGCCAGCAGTGTCTCAGGGTCCAATGGCTACACCTTC

d_call: NA
j_call: TRBJ2-7
v_call: TRBV19
clone_size: NA
cdr3_aa: CASSQTASSYEQYF
cdr3_nt: TGTGCCAGTAGTCAGACAGCTAGCTCCTACGAGCAGTACTTC

d_call: NA
j_call: TRBJ1-2
v_call: TRBV6-5
clone_size: NA
cdr3_aa: CASSQGDTFYGYTF
cdr3_nt: TGTGCCAGCAGCCAAGGGGACACCTTCTATGGCTACACCTTC

d_call: NA
j_call: TRBJ1-2
v_call: TRBV2
clone_size: NA
cdr3_aa: CASSEATGSAGYTF
cdr3_nt: TGTGCCAGCAGTGAAGCGACGGGGTCGGCGGGCTACACCTTC

d_call: TRBD1
j_call: TRBJ1-6
v_call: TRBV11-2
clone_size: NA
cdr3_aa: CASSRDRENSPLHF
cdr3_nt: TGTGCCAGCAGCCGGGACAGGGAAAATTCACCCCTCCACTTT

d_call: NA
j_call: TRBJ1-2
v_call: TRBV6-1
clone_size: NA
cdr3_aa: CASSEFPTTGGYTF
cdr3_nt: TGTGCCAGCAGTGAATTCCCGACAACGGGGGGCTACACCTTC

d_call: NA
j_call: TRBJ1-5
v_call: TRBV9
clone_size: NA
cdr3_aa: CASSVGPGTQPQHF
cdr3_nt: TGTGCCAGCAGCGTAGGGCCGGGTACCCAGCCCCAGCATTTT

d_call: TRBD1
j_call: TRBJ2-7
v_call: TRBV5-1
clone_size: NA
cdr3_aa: CASSSDRAYEQYF
cdr3_nt: TGCGCCAGCAGCTCCGACAGGGCCTACGAGCAGTACTTC

d_call: NA
j_call: TRBJ2-7
v_call: TRBV7-2
clone_size: once
cdr3_aa: CASSARDEQYF
cdr3_nt: TGTGCCAGCAGCGCCCGGGACGAGCAGTACTTC

d_call: TRBD1
j_call: TRBJ1-4
v_call: TRBV5-5
clone_size: NA
cdr3_aa: CASSLRDSREKLFF
cdr3_nt: TGTGCCAGCAGCTTACGGGACAGCCGGGAAAAACTGTTTTTT

d_call: NA
j_call: TRBJ1-1
v_call: TRBV19
clone_size: NA
cdr3_aa: CASSTEVFLRQAFF
cdr3_nt: TGTGCCAGTAGTACGGAAGTCTTCTTGAGGCAGGCTTTCTTT

d_call: TRBD1
j_call: TRBJ1-3
v_call: TRBV18
clone_size: NA
cdr3_aa: CASSPSGGWSGNTIYF
cdr3_nt: TGTGCCAGCTCACCATCAGGGGGCTGGTCTGGAAACACCATATATTTT

d_call: NA
j_call: TRBJ1-2
v_call: TRBV30
clone_size: NA
cdr3_aa: CAWSPAASLPRYGYTF
cdr3_nt: TGTGCCTGGAGTCCCGCGGCTTCTTTACCCCGATATGGCTACACCTTC

d_call: TRBD1
j_call: TRBJ1-6
v_call: TRBV6-5
clone_size: NA
cdr3_aa: CASTRTGGNSPLHF
cdr3_nt: TGTGCCAGCACCCGGACAGGGGGGAATTCACCCCTCCACTTT

d_call: TRBD2
j_call: TRBJ2-1
v_call: TRBV10-1
clone_size: few
cdr3_aa: CASSEGTSGRQKQFF
cdr3_nt: TGCGCCAGCAGTGAGGGGACTAGCGGGAGACAAAAGCAGTTCTTC

d_call: TRBD1
j_call: TRBJ2-1
v_call: TRBV6-5
clone_size: NA
cdr3_aa: CASRGQGAINEQFF
cdr3_nt: TGTGCCAGCCGGGGACAGGGGGCAATCAATGAGCAGTTCTTC